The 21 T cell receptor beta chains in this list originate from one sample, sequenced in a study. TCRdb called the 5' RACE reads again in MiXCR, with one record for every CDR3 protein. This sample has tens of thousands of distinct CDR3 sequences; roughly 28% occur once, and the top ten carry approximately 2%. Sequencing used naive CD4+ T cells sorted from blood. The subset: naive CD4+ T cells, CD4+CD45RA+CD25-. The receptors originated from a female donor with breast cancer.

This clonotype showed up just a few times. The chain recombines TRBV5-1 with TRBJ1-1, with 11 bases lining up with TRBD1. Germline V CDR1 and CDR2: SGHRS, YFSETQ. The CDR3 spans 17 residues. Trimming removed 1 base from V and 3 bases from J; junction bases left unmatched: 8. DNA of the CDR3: TGCGCCAGCAGCTTGATTGGACAGGGGGCATGGGACACTGAAGCTTTCTTT. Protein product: CASSLIGQGAWDTEAFF. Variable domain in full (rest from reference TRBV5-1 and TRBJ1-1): KAGVTQTPRYLIKTRGQQVTLSCSPISGHRSVSWYQQTPGQGLQFLFEYFSETQRNKGNFPGRFSGRQFSNSRSEMNVSTLELGDSALYLCASSLIGQGAWDTEAFFGQGTRLTVV.

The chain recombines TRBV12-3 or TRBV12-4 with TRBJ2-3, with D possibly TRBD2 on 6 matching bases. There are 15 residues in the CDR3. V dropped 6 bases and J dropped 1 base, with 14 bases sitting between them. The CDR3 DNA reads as TGTGCCAGCAGCAAAAAACGGAGGGGCACAGATACGCAGTATTTT. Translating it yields CASSKKRRGTDTQYF.

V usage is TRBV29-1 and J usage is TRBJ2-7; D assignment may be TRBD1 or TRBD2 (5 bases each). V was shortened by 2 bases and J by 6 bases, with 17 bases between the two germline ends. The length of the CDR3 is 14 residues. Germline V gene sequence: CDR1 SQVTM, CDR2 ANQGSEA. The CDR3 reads CSVELPGTGPEQYF. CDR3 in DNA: TGCAGCGTTGAACTCCCCGGGACCGGTCCCGAGCAGTACTTC.

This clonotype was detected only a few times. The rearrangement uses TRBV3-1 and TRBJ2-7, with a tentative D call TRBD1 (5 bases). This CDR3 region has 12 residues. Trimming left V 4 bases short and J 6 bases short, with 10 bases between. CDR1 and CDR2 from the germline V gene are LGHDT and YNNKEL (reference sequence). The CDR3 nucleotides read TGTGCCAGCAGCCCCCAGGGTGGCGAGCAGTACTTC. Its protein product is CASSPQGGEQYF.

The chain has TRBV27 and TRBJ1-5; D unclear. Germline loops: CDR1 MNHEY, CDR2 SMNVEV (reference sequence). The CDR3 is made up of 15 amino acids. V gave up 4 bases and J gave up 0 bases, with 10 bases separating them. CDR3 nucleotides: TGTGCCAGCAGTTACTCCCTGTATAGCAATCAGCCCCAGCATTTT. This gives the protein CASSYSLYSNQPQHF.

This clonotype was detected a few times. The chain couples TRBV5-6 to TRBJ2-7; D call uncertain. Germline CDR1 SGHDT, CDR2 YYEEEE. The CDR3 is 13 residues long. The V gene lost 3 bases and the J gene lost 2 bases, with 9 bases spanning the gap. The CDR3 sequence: CASSSPRTYEQYF. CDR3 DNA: TGTGCCAGCAGCTCTCCGAGGACCTACGAGCAGTACTTC.

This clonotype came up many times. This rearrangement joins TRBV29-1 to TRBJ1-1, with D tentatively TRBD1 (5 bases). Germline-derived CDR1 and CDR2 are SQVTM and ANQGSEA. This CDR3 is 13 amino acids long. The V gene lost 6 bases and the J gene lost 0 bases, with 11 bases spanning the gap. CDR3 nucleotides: TGCAGCGTGACCAGGGAATTGAACACTGAAGCTTTCTTT. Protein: CSVTRELNTEAFF.

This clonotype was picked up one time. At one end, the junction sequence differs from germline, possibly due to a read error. The CDR3 region has the DNA TGTGCCGGCAGCCGGGCGGACGGAGGGTTTAAGCCCCAGCATTTT. Its translation: CAGSRADGGFKPQHF. This chain links TRBV7-9 with TRBJ1-5; unclear D gene. Per the germline V gene, CDR1 is SEHNR and CDR2 is FQNEAQ (reference sequence). This CDR3 region has 15 residues.

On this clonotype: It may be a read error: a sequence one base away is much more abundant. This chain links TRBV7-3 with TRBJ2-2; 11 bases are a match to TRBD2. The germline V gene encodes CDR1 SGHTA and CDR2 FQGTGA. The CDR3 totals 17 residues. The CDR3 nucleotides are TGTGCCAGCAGCGAAAACCCTAGCGGGGGGCGCACCGGGGAGCTGATTTTT. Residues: CASSENPSGGRTGELIF.

CDR3 residues: CASSTAGGGSSYEQYF. As DNA, the CDR3 is TGCGCCAGCAGCACTGCAGGGGGCGGAAGCTCCTACGAGCAGTACTTC. This sequence joins TRBV5-1 and TRBJ2-7, with TRBD1 matching 8 bases. The ends lost 4 bases at V and 0 bases at J; junction bases unmatched: 9. CDR3 length: 16 amino acids. CDR1 and CDR2 (germline): SGHRS, YFSETQ.

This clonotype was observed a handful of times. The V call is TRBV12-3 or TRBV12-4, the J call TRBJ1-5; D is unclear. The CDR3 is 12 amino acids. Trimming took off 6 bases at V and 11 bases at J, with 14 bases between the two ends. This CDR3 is CASSPSDRAQHF. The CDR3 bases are TGTGCCAGCAGCCCCTCCGATAGGGCCCAGCATTTT.

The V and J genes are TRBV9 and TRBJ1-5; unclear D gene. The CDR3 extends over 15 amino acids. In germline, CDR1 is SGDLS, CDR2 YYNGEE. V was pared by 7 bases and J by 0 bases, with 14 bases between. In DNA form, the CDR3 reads TGTGCCAGCGGAGTGGCAGACAATAGCAATCAGCCCCAGCATTTT. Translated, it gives CASGVADNSNQPQHF.

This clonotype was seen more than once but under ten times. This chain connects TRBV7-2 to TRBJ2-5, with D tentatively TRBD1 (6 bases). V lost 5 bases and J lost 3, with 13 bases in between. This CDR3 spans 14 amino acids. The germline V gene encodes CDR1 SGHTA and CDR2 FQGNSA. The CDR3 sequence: CASSRTGRKETQYF. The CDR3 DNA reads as TGTGCCAGCAGCCGAACAGGGCGGAAAGAGACCCAGTACTTC.

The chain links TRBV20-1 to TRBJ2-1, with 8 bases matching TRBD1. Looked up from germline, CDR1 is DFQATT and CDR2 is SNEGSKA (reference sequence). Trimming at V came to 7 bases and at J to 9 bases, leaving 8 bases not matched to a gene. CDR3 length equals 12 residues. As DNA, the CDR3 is TGCAGTGGACAGGGGTCTCGTAGTGAGCAGTTCTTC. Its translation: CSGQGSRSEQFF.

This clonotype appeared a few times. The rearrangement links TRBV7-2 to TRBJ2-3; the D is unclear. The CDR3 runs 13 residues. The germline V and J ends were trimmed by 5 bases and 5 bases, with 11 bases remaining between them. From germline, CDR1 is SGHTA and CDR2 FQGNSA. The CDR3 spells CASSRPWEDTQYF. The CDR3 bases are TGTGCCAGCAGCCGCCCCTGGGAAGATACGCAGTATTTT.

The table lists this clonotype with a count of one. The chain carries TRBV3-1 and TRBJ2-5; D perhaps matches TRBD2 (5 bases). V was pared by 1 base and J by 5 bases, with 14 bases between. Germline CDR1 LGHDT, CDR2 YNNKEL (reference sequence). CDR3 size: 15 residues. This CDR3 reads CASSQGTGRGETQYF. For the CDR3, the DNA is TGTGCCAGCAGCCAAGGGACTGGACGAGGGGAGACCCAGTACTTC.

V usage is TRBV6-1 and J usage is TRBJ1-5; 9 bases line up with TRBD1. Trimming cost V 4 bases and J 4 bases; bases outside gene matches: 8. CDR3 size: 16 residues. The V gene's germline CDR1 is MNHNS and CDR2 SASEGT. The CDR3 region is CASSGGTGTGNQPQHF. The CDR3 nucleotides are TGTGCCAGCAGTGGCGGGACCGGGACAGGGAATCAGCCCCAGCATTTT.

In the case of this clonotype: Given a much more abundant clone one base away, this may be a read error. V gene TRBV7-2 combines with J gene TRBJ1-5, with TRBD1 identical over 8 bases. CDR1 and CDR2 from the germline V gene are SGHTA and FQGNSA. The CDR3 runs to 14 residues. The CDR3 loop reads CASSPGGLNQPRHF. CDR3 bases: TGTGCCAGCAGCCCAGGGGGCCTCAATCAGCCCCGGCATTTT.

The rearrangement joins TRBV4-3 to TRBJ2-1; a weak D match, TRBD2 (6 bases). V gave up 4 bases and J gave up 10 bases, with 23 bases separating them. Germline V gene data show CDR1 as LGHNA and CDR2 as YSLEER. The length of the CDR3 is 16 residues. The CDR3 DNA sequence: TGCGCCAGCAGCCTAGACGGGAGATCGGTGGTCAAAGAGCAGTTCTTC. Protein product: CASSLDGRSVVKEQFF.

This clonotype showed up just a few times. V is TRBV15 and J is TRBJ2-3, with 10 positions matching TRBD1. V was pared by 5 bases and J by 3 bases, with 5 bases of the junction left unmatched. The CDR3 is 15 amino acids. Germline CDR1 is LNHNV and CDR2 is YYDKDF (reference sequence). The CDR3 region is CATSPGQGRTDTQYF. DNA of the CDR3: TGTGCCACCAGCCCGGGACAGGGGAGGACAGATACGCAGTATTTT.

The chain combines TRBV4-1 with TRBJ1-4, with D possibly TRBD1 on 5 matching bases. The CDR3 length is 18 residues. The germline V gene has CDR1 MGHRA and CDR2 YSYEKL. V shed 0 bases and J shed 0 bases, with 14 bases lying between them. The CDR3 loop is CASSQESVGGATNEKLFF. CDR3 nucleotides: TGCGCCAGCAGCCAAGAGTCCGTCGGAGGGGCAACTAATGAAAAACTGTTTTTT.